Listed here are 9 T cell receptor beta chains from one sample, sequenced in a study of blood T cell repertoires in COVID-19. Repertoires were generated with immunoSEQ multiplex PCR, while TCRdb's copy carries only in-frame clones and drops some. The sample yields about 310,000 clones, roughly 84% seen once. The sequencing input was peripheral blood. These TCRs come from a man aged 45-60 years with active or convalescent COVID-19.

This clone was recorded once. V usage is TRBV28 and J usage is TRBJ1-2, with D maybe TRBD1 (5 bases). Germline V gene sequence: CDR1 MDHEN, CDR2 SYDVKM. Trimming took off 3 bases at V and 5 bases at J, with 16 bases between the two ends. The CDR3 spans 15 residues. DNA for the CDR3: TGTGCCAGCAGTTTTGGTCAGGGCGGGGGGTATGGCTACACCTTC. Its translation: CASSFGQGGGYGYTF.

This chain connects TRBV28 to TRBJ1-3, with 7 bases matching TRBD1. With 7 bases clipped from V and 2 bases from J, the junction kept 8 bases outside the gene matches. This CDR3 is built from 15 residues. Germline V gene sequence: CDR1 MDHEN, CDR2 SYDVKM. CDR3 amino acids: CASNPQGDPGNTIYF. For the CDR3, the DNA is TGTGCCAGCAACCCTCAGGGGGACCCTGGAAACACCATATATTTT.

The chain has TRBV6-1 and TRBJ1-1; a possible D gene is TRBD1 (6 bases). The V and J ends lost 1 base and 6 bases respectively, with 12 bases between them. This CDR3 contains 14 residues. CDR1 is MNHNS, CDR2 SASEGT, per germline. CDR3: CASSEGTVLAEAFF. As DNA, the CDR3 is TGTGCCAGCAGTGAAGGGACAGTTTTGGCTGAAGCTTTCTTT.

This sequence joins TRBV4-3 and TRBJ1-1, with D hard to call. Deletions cut 6 bases from V and 1 base from J, with 6 bases between. The V gene's germline CDR1 is LGHNA and CDR2 YSLEER. The CDR3 runs 12 residues. The CDR3 sequence: CASSYRNTEAFF. The DNA for the CDR3 is TGCGCCAGCAGTTACAGGAACACTGAAGCTTTCTTT.

This chain joins TRBV5-1 and TRBJ2-4; 9 nucleotides line up with TRBD2. From germline, CDR1 is SGHRS and CDR2 YFSETQ. The V gene end was trimmed by 0 bases and the J gene end by 16 bases; junction bases not matched to a gene: 11. The CDR3 has 14 amino acids. The CDR3 reads CASSLEISGGPRYF. CDR3 DNA: TGCGCCAGCAGCTTGGAAATTAGCGGGGGCCCGCGATACTTC.

The chain recombines TRBV2 with TRBJ2-4, with 7 positions matching TRBD1. CDR1 SNHLY and CDR2 FYNNEI come from the germline V gene. The CDR3 totals 14 residues. With 1 base clipped from V and 8 bases from J, the junction kept 5 bases outside the gene matches. The chain's CDR3 is CASSEERGPDIQYF. CDR3 in DNA: TGTGCCAGCAGTGAAGAGAGGGGGCCGGACATTCAGTACTTC.

Here the CDR3 DNA reads TGTGCCAGCAGTGAAGTACAGGGGAATAGCAATCAGCCCCAGCATTTT. This translates into CASSEVQGNSNQPQHF. This rearrangement joins TRBV6-1 to TRBJ1-5; 7 bases line up with TRBD1. The V segment lost 1 base and the J segment 0 bases; nucleotides outside the gene matches: 3. Germline CDR1 and CDR2: MNHNS and SASEGT. The length of the CDR3 is 16 residues.

The rearrangement joins TRBV7-8 to TRBJ2-1, with 11 nucleotides matching TRBD2. CDR1 and CDR2 from the germline V gene are SGHVS and FQNEAQ. V gave up 1 base and J gave up 0 bases; unmatched junction bases: 5. The CDR3 has 18 amino acids. The CDR3 loop is CASSLGGLAGGSYNEQFF. As DNA, the CDR3 is TGTGCCAGCAGCTTAGGAGGGCTAGCGGGAGGCTCCTACAATGAGCAGTTCTTC.

The rearrangement uses TRBV6-5 and TRBJ1-1; D gene unclear. There are 13 residues in the CDR3. V was cut by 3 bases and J by 1 base, with 6 bases left in between. CDR1 is MNHEY and CDR2 is SVGAGI in the germline V gene. CDR3 nucleotides: TGTGCCAGCAGTTATACAGCGAACACTGAAGCTTTCTTT. Amino acid sequence: CASSYTANTEAFF.